This entry lists 10 T cell receptor beta chains sequenced from one sample in a study of CD8+CD57+ T cells in acquired aplastic anemia. Template material for TCR beta VDJ and CDR3 profiling consisted of genomic DNA. TCRdb redid the calling of the reads with MiXCR, one entry per CDR3 protein. Of 400,000 to 450,000 distinct CDR3 sequences in the sample, roughly 64% were seen once. Specimen: sorted CD4+, CD8+, or CD8+CD57+ T cells (not recorded which) from PBMCs. All receptors derive from a human donor in good health, serving as a control.

Note on this clonotype: An end of the junction does not agree with germline; a read error may underlie this. The V gene is TRBV5-6, the J gene TRBJ2-7; perhaps TRBD2 as D (5 bases). Germline loops: CDR1 SGHDT, CDR2 YYEEEE. The CDR3 spans 13 residues. The CDR3 spells CASSLFRGHEQYF. The DNA of the CDR3 is TGTGCCAGTAGCTTATTTCGGGGTCACGAGCAGTACTTC. Full variable domain (rest looked up from reference TRBV5-6 and TRBJ2-7): DAGVTQSPTHLIKTRGQQVTLRCSPKSGHDTVSWYQQALGQGPQFIFQYYEEEERQRGNFPDRFSGHQFPNYSSELNVNALLLGDSALYLCASSLFRGHEQYFGPGTRLTVT.

The rearrangement joins TRBV7-8 to TRBJ1-6, with D unresolved. The germline gives CDR1 SGHVS, CDR2 FQNEAQ. V dropped 5 bases and J dropped 12 bases, with 14 bases sitting between them. There are 13 residues in the CDR3. The CDR3 here is CASSRTRPGPLHF. Written as DNA, the CDR3 is TGTGCCAGCAGCCGGACGCGGCCAGGACCCCTCCACTTT.

This sequence joins TRBV7-7 and TRBJ1-2, with D unresolved. The CDR3 length is 16 residues. Trimming left V 3 bases short and J 10 bases short, with 24 bases between. The germline CDR1 and CDR2 sequences are SSHAT and FNYEAQ (reference sequence). The CDR3 coding sequence is TGTGCCAGCAGCTTGCCGCCAGCGTGGCGTGTTACTGCCTACACCTTC. The encoded protein is CASSLPPAWRVTAYTF.

V gene TRBV5-1 combines with J gene TRBJ2-7; tentatively, D is TRBD1 (6 bases). Germline CDR1 and CDR2: SGHRS and YFSETQ. The CDR3 has 16 residues. Trimming cost V 0 bases and J 2 bases, with 15 bases left between them. CDR3 region: CASSLGGLGGTYEQYF. In DNA, the CDR3 is TGCGCCAGCAGCTTGGGGGGGCTCGGAGGCACCTACGAGCAGTACTTC.

Many counts were recorded for this clonotype. This chain links TRBV19 with TRBJ1-5; 7 bases line up with TRBD1. Trimming cost V 0 bases and J 7 bases; bases outside gene matches: 6. Germline V gene lookup returns CDR1 LNHDA and CDR2 SQIVND (reference sequence). CDR3 length: 15 residues. The CDR3 region is CASSIEHRGYQPQHF. CDR3 DNA sequence: TGTGCCAGTAGTATAGAGCACAGGGGTTACCAGCCCCAGCATTTT.

The chain is built from TRBV7-2 and TRBJ1-1; 7 positions agree with TRBD1. The CDR3 is 15 residues long. V dropped 7 bases and J dropped 11; count of bases not matched to a gene: 19. Germline CDR1 is SGHTA and CDR2 is FQGNSA. CDR3 in DNA: TGTGCCAGCACGCGGACAGGCGGGGTAGATACGGACGCTTTCTTT. Translating it yields CASTRTGGVDTDAFF. The complete variable domain, with remaining parts taken from reference TRBV7-2 and TRBJ1-1, reads GAGVSQSPSNKVTEKGKDVELRCDPISGHTALYWYRQSLGQGLEFLIYFQGNSAPDKSGLPSDRFSAERTGGSVSTLTIQRTQQEDSAVYLCASTRTGGVDTDAFFGQGTRLTVV.

Concerning this clonotype: Since no conserved phenylalanine or tryptophan closes the CDR3, a read error is the likely cause. The DNA is left out, because the CDR3 cannot be placed on it with certainty; the CDR3 is given as TCRdb lists it. This chain uses TRBV9 with TRBJ2-3. The CDR3 comprises 13 residues, both ends counted. Germline CDR1 reads SGDLS; CDR2 reads YYNGEE. The CDR3: CASSAGTDTQYFV.

The rearrangement uses TRBV20-1 and TRBJ2-5, with D hard to call. The CDR3 contains 13 residues. Deletions cut 0 bases from V and 9 bases from J, with 14 bases between. Germline CDR1 reads DFQATT; CDR2 reads SNEGSKA (reference sequence). As DNA, the CDR3 is TGCAGTGCTAGAGATCTAATGCAGGTAGCCCAGTACTTC. Protein: CSARDLMQVAQYF.

To note about this clonotype: One end of the junction varies from germline; a read error may be responsible. The chain links TRBV7-2 to TRBJ1-2; D is uncertain. This CDR3 has 15 residues. Germline V gives CDR1 SGHTA, CDR2 FQGNSA. CDR3 region: CASSLEPTSIYGQTF. The CDR3 bases are TGCGCCAGCAGCTTAGAACCGACGAGCATCTATGGCCAGACCTTC.

Regarding this clonotype: Since the CDR3 does not end with the conserved phenylalanine or tryptophan, this likely comes from a read error. The limits of the CDR3 on the DNA are not certain, so only TCRdb's listed CDR3 is given. This rearrangement joins TRBV14 to TRBJ1-1. The CDR3 numbers 13 amino acids, ends counted. Germline V gene data show CDR1 as SGHDN and CDR2 as FVKESK. CDR3 amino acids: CASSQERRGGSVL.